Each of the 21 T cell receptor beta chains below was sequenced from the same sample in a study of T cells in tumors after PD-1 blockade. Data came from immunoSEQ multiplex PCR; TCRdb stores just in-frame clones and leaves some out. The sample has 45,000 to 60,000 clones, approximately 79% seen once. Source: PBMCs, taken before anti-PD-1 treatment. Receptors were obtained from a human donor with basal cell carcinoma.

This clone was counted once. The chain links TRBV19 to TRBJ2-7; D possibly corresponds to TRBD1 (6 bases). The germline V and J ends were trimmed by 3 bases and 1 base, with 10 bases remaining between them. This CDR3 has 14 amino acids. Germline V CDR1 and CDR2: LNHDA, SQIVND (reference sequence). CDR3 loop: CASSMLDSSYEQYF. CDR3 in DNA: TGTGCCAGTAGTATGTTGGACAGTTCCTACGAGCAGTACTTC.

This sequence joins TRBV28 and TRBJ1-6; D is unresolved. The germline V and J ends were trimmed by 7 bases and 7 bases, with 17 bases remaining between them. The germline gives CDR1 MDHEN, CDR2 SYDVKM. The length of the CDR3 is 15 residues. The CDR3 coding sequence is TGTGCCAGCACCGCCGACGGCACCAAGAATTCACCCCTCCACTTT. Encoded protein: CASTADGTKNSPLHF.

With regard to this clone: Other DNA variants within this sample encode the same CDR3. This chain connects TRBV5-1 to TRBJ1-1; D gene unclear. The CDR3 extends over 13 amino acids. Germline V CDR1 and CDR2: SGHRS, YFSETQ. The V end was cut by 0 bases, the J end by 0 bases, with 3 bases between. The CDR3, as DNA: TGCGCCAGCAGCTTGGTGGTGAACACTGAAGCTTTCTTT. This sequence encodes CASSLVVNTEAFF.

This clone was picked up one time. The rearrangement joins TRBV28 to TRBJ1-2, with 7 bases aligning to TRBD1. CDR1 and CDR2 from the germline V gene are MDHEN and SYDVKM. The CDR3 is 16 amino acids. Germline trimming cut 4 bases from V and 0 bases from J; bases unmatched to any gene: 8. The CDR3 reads CASSSSQGEANYGYTF. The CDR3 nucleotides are TGTGCCAGCAGTTCCTCTCAGGGGGAAGCTAACTATGGCTACACCTTC.

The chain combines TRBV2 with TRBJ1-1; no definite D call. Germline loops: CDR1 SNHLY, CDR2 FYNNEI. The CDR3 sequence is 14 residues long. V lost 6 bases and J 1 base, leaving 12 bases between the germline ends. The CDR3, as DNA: TGTGCCAGCAGGCGGAACTCAGGGAACACTGAAGCTTTCTTT. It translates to CASRRNSGNTEAFF.

CDR3 sequence (DNA): TGTGCTAGTGGTTTGTCTACAGTAGCCAAAAACATTCAGTACTTC. Protein sequence: CASGLSTVAKNIQYF. This chain links TRBV12-5 with TRBJ2-4; D not certain. Germline V gene lookup returns CDR1 LGHNT and CDR2 FRNRAP. V lost 2 bases to trimming and J lost 0 bases, with 8 bases between them. The CDR3 has 15 residues. Full variable domain (remainder filled in from reference TRBV12-5 and TRBJ2-4): DARVTQTPRHKVTEMGQEVTMRCQPILGHNTVFWYRQTMMQGLELLAYFRNRAPLDDSGMPKDRFSAEMPDATLATLKIQPSEPRDSAVYFCASGLSTVAKNIQYFGAGTRLSVL.

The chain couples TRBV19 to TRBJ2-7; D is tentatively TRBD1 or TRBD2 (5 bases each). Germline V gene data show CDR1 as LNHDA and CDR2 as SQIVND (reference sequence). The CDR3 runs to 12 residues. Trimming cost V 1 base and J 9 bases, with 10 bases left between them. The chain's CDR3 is CASSIGDGWQYF. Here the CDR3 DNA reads TGTGCCAGTAGTATAGGGGACGGATGGCAGTACTTC.

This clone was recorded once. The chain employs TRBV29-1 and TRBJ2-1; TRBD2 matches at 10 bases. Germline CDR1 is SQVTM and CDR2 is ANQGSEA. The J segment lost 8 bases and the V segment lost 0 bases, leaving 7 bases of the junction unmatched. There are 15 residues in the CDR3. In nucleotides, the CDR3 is TGCAGCGTTGAAGATGGACTAGCGGTGGCGGATGAGCAGTTCTTC. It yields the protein CSVEDGLAVADEQFF.

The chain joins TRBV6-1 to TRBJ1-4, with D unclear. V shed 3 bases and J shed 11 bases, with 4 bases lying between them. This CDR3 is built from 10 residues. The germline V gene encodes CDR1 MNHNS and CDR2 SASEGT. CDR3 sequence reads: CASSERKLFF. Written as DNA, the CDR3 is TGTGCCAGCAGTGAGAGGAAACTGTTTTTT.

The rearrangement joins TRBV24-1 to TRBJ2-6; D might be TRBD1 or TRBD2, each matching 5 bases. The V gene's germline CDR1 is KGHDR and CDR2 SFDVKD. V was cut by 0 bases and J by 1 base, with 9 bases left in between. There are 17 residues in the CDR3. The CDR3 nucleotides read TGTGCCACCAGTGATTTGCCAGGGAGTTCTGGGGCCAACGTCCTGACTTTC. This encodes CATSDLPGSSGANVLTF.

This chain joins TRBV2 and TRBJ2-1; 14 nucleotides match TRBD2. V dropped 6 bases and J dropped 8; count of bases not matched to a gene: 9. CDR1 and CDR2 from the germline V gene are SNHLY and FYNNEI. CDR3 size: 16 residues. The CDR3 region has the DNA TGTGCCAGCAGGCGACTAGCGGGGGGGCCTAGAGATGAGCAGTTCTTC. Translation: CASRRLAGGPRDEQFF. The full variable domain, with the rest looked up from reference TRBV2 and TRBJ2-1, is EPEVTQTPSHQVTQMGQEVILRCVPISNHLYFYWYRQILGQKVEFLVSFYNNEISEKSEIFDDQFSVERPDGSNFTLKIRSTKLEDSAMYFCASRRLAGGPRDEQFFGPGTRLTVL.

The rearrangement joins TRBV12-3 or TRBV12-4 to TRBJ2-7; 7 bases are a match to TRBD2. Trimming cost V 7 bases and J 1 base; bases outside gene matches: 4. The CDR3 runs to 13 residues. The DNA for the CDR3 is TGTGCCAGCACCCCGGGGGGTTCCTACGAGCAGTACTTC. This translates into CASTPGGSYEQYF.

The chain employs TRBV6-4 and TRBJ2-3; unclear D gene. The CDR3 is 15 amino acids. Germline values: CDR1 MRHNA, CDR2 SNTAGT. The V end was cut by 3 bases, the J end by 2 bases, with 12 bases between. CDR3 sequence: CASSEGSTNTDTQYF. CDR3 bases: TGTGCCAGCAGTGAAGGGTCTACTAACACAGATACGCAGTATTTT.

The CDR3 region has the DNA TGTGCCACCAGTGATTGGTGGGGCGGGGATACGCAGTATTTT. This codes for CATSDWWGGDTQYF. The chain couples TRBV24-1 to TRBJ2-3; D possibly uses TRBD1 or TRBD2 (5 bases each). The V gene lost 2 bases and the J gene lost 6 bases, with 11 bases spanning the gap. Germline CDR1 and CDR2: KGHDR and SFDVKD. This CDR3 comprises 14 residues.

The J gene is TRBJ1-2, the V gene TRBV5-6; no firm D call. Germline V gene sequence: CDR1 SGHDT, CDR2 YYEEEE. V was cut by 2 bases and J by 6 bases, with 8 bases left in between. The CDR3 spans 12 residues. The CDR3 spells CASSFAANGYTF. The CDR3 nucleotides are TGTGCCAGCAGCTTCGCAGCTAATGGCTACACCTTC.

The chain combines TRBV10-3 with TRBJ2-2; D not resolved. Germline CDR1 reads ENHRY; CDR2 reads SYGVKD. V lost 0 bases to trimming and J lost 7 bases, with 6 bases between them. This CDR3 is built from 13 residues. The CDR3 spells CAISESKVGELFF. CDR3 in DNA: TGTGCCATCAGTGAGTCTAAGGTCGGGGAGCTGTTTTTT.

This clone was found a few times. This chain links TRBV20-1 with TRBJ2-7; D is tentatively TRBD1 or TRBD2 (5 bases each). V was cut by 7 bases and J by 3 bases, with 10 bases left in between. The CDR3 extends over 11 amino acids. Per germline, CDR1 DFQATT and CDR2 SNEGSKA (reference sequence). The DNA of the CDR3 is TGCAGTGGGGGGAGTAACTACGAGCAGTACTTC. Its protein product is CSGGSNYEQYF.

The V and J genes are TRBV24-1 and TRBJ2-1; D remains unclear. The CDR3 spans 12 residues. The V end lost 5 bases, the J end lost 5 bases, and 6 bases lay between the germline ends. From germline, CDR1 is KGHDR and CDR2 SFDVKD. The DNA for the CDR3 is TGTGCCACCAGTGTAGGAGACAATGAGCAGTTCTTC. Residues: CATSVGDNEQFF.

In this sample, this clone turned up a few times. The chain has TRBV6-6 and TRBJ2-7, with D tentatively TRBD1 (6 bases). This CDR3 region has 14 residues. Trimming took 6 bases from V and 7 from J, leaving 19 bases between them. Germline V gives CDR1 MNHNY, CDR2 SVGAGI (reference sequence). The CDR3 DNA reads TGTGCCAGCAGCCCCTCCGGGCAGGGGCGAGAGCAGTACTTC. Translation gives CASSPSGQGREQYF.

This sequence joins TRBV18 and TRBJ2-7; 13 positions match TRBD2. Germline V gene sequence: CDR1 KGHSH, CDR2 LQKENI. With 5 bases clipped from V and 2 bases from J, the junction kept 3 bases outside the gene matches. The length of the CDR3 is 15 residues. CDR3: CASSITSGRAYEQYF. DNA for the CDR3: TGTGCCAGCTCAATCACTAGCGGGAGGGCCTACGAGCAGTACTTC.

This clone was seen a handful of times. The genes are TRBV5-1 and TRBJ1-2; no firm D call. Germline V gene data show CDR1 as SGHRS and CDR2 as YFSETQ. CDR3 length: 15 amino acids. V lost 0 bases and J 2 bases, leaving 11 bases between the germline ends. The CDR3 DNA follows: TGCGCCAGCAGCTTGGCGGCACCAGCGAACTATGGCTACACCTTC. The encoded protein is CASSLAAPANYGYTF.